This T cell receptor beta chain was recorded in a study of T cell repertoires in cytomegalovirus infection (dated by TCRdb to between 2018 and 2021). Study-level background: The HLA type of each donor mattered for the analysis, because public TCR beta signatures pointed to carriage of CMV infection along with the matching HLA type.

Study-wide findings and limitations: Carriers of CMV infection plus the relevant HLA type were discriminated by the cumulative frequency of public TCR beta family members in the study cohort and in an independent roughly 400-donor cohort. In the ex vivo response, HLA-C-restricted CMV-specific TCR beta clonotypes were dominant, and in two of eight donors the single most frequent clonotype came from this HLA-C-restricted group.

Trimming removed 1 base from V and 6 bases from J, leaving 7 bases between the germline ends. Based on the germline V gene (reference sequence), the CDR1 and CDR2 sequences are SEHNR and FQNEAQ. The cysteine opens and the phenylalanine closes a CDR3 of 13 amino acids. Left in the record is the CDR3 DNA by itself, 39 bases read in frame from the first base. In its sample, this clonotype was seen many times. Its antigen is not yet known. Base qualities are missing; no much larger clone stands one base away. Sequencing instrument: Illumina HiSeq 1500. TCRdb applied fastp at Q25 and MiXCR to the public reads, then kept only in-frame beta chains. For every CDR3 protein sequence, its rows merge into one entry that carries the most common genes and DNA. In this sample the table shows hundreds of thousands of distinct CDR3 sequences, under 20% of which occur a single time. Together, the top ten hold about 11% of the sample.

Source material: PBMCs. This sequence originates from a human donor in good health (CMV status not recorded). Some clones in this sample may be carry-over from other donors' samples. The chain couples TRBV7-9 to TRBJ2-1; the D segment cannot be called with confidence. The DNA reads as follows: TGTGCCAGCAGCTTAGGCCTGGCCAATGAGCAGTTCTTC. Translated, it reads CASSLGLANEQFF.